This TCR beta chain was recovered during a study of blood T cell repertoires in COVID-19. V shed 2 bases and J shed 2 bases, with 10 bases lying between them. Germline V gene lookup returns CDR1 SNHLY and CDR2 FYNNEI. CDR3 size: 14 residues. In the authors' methods: Nucleated cell number was recorded as an estimate derived from reference gene primer amplification. Sequenced by immunoSEQ multiplex PCR; TCRdb stores in-frame clones only, minus some. V and J calls and clone size come straight from that table; D and trimming were deduced from the DNA. The sample shows 20,000 to 25,000 clones, approximately 90% of them seen only once.

The sequencing input was peripheral blood. The chain is built from TRBV2 and TRBJ2-7; the D is unclear. The source of this sequence is a woman aged 80 or over with active COVID-19. CDR3 region: CASSELSTPYEQYF. For the CDR3, the DNA is TGTGCCAGCAGTGAACTCTCGACACCCTACGAGCAGTACTTC.